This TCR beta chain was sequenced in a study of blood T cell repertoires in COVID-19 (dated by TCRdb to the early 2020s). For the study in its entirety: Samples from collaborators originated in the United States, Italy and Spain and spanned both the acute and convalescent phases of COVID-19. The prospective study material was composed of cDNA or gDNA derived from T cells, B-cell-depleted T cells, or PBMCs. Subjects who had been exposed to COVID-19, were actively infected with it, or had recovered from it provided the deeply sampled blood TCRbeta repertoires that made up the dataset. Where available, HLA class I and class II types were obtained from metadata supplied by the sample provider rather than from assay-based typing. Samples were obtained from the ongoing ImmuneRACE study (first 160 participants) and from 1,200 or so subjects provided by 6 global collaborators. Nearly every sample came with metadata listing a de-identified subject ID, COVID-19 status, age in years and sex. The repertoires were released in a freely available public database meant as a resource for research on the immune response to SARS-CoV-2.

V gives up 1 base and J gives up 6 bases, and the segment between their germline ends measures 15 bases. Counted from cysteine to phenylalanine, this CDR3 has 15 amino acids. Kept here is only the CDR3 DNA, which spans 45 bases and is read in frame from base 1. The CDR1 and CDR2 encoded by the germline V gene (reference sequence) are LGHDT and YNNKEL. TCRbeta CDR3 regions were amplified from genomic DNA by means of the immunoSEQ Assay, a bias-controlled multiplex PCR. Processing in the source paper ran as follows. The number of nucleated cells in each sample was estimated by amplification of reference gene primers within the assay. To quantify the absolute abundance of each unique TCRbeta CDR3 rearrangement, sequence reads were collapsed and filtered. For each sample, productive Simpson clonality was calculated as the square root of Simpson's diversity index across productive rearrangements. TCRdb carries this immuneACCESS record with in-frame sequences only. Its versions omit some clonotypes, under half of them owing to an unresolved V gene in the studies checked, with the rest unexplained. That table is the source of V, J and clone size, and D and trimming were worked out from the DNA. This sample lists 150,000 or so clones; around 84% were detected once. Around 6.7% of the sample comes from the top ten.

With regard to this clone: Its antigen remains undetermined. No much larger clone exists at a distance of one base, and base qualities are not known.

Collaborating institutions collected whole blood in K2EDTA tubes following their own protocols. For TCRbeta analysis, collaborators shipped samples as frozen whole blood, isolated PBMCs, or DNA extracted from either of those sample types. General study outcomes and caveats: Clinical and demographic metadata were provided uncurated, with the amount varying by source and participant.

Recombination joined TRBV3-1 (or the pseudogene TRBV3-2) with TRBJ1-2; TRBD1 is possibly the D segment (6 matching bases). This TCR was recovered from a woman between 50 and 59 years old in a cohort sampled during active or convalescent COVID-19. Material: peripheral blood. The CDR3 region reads CASSQGGGQGDGYTF. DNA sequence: TGTGCCAGCAGCCAAGGGGGGGGGCAAGGCGATGGCTACACCTTC.